The present TCR beta chain was sequenced within a study of T cell responses to AZD1222 COVID-19 vaccine. Data came from immunoSEQ multiplex PCR; TCRdb stores just in-frame clones and leaves some out. The repertoire holds about 120,000 clones, roughly 88% seen once, with roughly 3.6% in the top ten. This clone was picked up one time. As yet, its antigen is unknown. Overall study findings and caveats: Baseline seropositives among AZD1222 recipients totaled only five or six. Researchers report vaccine-associated CD4 TCRs spanning spike, with dominance at 160-218 and 743-854. Rises in breadth and depth of Spike-specific TCRs came after two AZD1222 doses. Repertoires were obtained only post-peak T cell response.

CDR1 and CDR2 from the germline V gene are LNHDA and SQIVND (reference sequence). The CDR3 has 16 amino acids. Trimming pared 9 bases from V and 0 bases from J, leaving 20 bases between. The specimen comprised peripheral blood, sampled on day 0 of AZD1222 vaccination. This clonotype was sampled from an adult in good health. V usage is TRBV19 and J usage is TRBJ1-1, with a possible D match to TRBD1 (5 bases). The CDR3 nucleotides are TGTGCCAGCTGTGGTGGGCAGGGCTTCATGAACACTGAAGCTTTCTTT. Encoded protein: CASCGGQGFMNTEAFF. Filled out from reference TRBV19 and TRBJ1-1, the complete variable domain reads DGGITQSPKYLFRKEGQNVTLSCEQNLNHDAMYWYRQDPGQGLRLIYYSQIVNDFQKGDIAEGYSVSREKKESFPLTVTSAQKNPTAFYLCASCGGQGFMNTEAFFGQGTRLTVV.